This is a list of T cell receptor beta chains from one sample in a study of cytomegalovirus exposure and HLA in healthy donors. TCRdb's table, derived via immunoSEQ multiplex PCR, lists solely in-frame clones and lacks some. The data show about 190,000 clones, 80% to 85% seen once. Sequencing was done on a sample of PBMCs. Receptor source: a man aged 40-49 years in good health and CMV-seropositive. CDR3s include the opening cysteine and the closing phenylalanine or tryptophan. Fields, in order: D gene, V gene, clone size, J gene, CDR3 protein. The D gene is left open where the match is weak. A row's size may be missing; if present it is once, few, many or a size class.

d_call: TRBD2; v_call: TRBV5-1; clone_size: .; j_call: TRBJ2-5; cdr3_aa: CASSHGLAGAETQYF
d_call: .; v_call: TRBV27; clone_size: .; j_call: TRBJ2-4; cdr3_aa: CASSLTGVDIQYF
d_call: .; v_call: TRBV30; clone_size: .; j_call: TRBJ1-4; cdr3_aa: CAWSHNEKLFF
d_call: .; v_call: TRBV19; clone_size: .; j_call: TRBJ2-3; cdr3_aa: CASSTRQADTQYF
d_call: .; v_call: TRBV19; clone_size: .; j_call: TRBJ2-3; cdr3_aa: CASKQAFYTDTQYF
d_call: TRBD1; v_call: TRBV9; clone_size: .; j_call: TRBJ2-1; cdr3_aa: CASSVEGGPEQFF
d_call: .; v_call: TRBV29-1; clone_size: once; j_call: TRBJ1-2; cdr3_aa: CSGATTGSYTF
d_call: .; v_call: TRBV28; clone_size: .; j_call: TRBJ1-2; cdr3_aa: CASSLLGNYGYTF
d_call: .; v_call: TRBV6-1; clone_size: .; j_call: TRBJ1-3; cdr3_aa: CASSEIGDGNTIYF
d_call: .; v_call: TRBV9; clone_size: .; j_call: TRBJ2-3; cdr3_aa: CASSAGLTDTQYF
d_call: .; v_call: TRBV6-4; clone_size: .; j_call: TRBJ2-3; cdr3_aa: CASSATRVGEQYF
d_call: TRBD2; v_call: TRBV5-1; clone_size: .; j_call: TRBJ2-7; cdr3_aa: CASSLAGGSHEQYF
d_call: .; v_call: TRBV4-1; clone_size: .; j_call: TRBJ2-7; cdr3_aa: CASSYRTASSYEQYF
d_call: .; v_call: TRBV7-8; clone_size: .; j_call: TRBJ2-5; cdr3_aa: CASTRGSLETQYF
d_call: .; v_call: TRBV5-8; clone_size: once; j_call: TRBJ2-1; cdr3_aa: CASSRGTREDGGQFF
d_call: TRBD2; v_call: TRBV10-2; clone_size: .; j_call: TRBJ2-3; cdr3_aa: CASTSGGGADTQYF
d_call: .; v_call: TRBV9; clone_size: .; j_call: TRBJ2-3; cdr3_aa: CASSVAGGQSDTQYF
d_call: .; v_call: TRBV4-1; clone_size: .; j_call: TRBJ1-2; cdr3_aa: CASSQEGGNYGYTF